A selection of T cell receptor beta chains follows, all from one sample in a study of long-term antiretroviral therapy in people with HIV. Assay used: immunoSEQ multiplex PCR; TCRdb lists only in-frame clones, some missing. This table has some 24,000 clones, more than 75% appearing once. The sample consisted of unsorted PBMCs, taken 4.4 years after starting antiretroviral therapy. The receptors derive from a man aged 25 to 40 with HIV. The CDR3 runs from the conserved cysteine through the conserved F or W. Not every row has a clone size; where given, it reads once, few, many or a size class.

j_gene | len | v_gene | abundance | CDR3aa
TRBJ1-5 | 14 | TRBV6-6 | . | CASSYREVGQPQHF
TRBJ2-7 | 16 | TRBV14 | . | CASSQGTSGKGYEQYF
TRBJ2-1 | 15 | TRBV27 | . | CASSLYPSLGNEQFF
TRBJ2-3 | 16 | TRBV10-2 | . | CASSEFLPSSTDTQYF
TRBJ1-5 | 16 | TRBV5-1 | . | CASSLGTGVGIQPQHF
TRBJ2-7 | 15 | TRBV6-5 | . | CASSYRGGSLYEQYF
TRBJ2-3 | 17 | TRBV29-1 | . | CSVEEWTSGGASDTQYF
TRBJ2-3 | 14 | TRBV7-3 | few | CASSSDSYTDTQYF
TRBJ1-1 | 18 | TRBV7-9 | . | CASSIRRDREGPNTEAFF
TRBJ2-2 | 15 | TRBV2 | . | CASSERTGGPGELFF
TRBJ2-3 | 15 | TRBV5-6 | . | CASSLSGGSTDTQYF
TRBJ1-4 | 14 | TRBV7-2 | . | CASSWTATNEKLFF
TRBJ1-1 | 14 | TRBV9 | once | CASSVDPWGTEAFF
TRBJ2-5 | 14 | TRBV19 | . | CASSQSGLGETQYF
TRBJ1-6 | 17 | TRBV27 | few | CASSPGRQWSYNSPLHF
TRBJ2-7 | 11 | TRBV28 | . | CASSPSSEQYF
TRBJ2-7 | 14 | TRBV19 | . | CASSTGQGSYEQYF
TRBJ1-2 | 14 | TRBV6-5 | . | CASSYEGGGYGYTF
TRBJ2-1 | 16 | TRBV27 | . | CASNWAGGSSYNEQFF
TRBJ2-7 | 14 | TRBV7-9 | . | CASSAWTGIDEQYF
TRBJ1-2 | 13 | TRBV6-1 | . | CASSPAAGGGYTF
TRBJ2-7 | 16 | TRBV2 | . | CAVATGEGYSSYEQYF
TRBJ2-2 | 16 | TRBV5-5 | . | CASSFSGTANTGELFF
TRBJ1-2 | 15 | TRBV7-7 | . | CASSPRGPGDYGYTF
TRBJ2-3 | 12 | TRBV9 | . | CASSTLTDTQYF
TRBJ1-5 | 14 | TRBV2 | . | CASQGSADRQPQHF
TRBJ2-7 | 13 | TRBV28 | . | CAIMGTRAYEQYF
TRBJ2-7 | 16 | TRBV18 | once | CASSPTRGKAPYEQYF
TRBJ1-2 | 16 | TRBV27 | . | CASSYSKGQVVYGYTF
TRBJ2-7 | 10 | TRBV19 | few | CASSDTEQYF
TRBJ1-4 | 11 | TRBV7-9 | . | CASRFGEKLFF
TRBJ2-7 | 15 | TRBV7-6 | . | CASSLATGSTYEQYF
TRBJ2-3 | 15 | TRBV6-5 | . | CATARGHLTPDTQYF
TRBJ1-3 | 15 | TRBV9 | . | CASSAGASSGNTIYF
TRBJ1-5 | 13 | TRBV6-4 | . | CASAAESNQPQHF
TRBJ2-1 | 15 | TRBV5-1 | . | CASSHGGGAGNEQFF
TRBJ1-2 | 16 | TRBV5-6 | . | CASSLDRLGGIYGYTF
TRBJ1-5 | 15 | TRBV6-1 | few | CASSAGTGSNQPQHF
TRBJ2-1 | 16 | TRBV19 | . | CASSIGAGGIYNEQFF
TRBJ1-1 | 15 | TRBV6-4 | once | CASSESGQGQGEAFF
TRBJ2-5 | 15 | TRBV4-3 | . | CASSQSRGSKETQYF
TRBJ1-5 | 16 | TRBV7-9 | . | CASSSYPPRDEMPQHF
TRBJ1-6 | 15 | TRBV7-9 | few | CASTLTGGYNSPLHF
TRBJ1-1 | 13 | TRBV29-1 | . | CSAARDRNTEAFF
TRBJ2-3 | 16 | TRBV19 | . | CASSIAGTGHLDTQYF
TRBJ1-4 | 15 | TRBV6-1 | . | CASSIPRFRFEKLFF
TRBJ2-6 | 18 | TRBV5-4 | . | CASNPGSTLGSGANVLTF
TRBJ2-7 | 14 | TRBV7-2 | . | CASSLGPGSYEQYF
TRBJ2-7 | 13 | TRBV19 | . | CASSMVSNYEQYF
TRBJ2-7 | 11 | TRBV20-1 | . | CSATDRYEQYF
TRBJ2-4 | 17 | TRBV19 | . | CASSSMTSGGANDIQYF
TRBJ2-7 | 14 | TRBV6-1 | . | CASSEYDGYYEQYF
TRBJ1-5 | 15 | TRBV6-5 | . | CASSPRGQINQPQHF